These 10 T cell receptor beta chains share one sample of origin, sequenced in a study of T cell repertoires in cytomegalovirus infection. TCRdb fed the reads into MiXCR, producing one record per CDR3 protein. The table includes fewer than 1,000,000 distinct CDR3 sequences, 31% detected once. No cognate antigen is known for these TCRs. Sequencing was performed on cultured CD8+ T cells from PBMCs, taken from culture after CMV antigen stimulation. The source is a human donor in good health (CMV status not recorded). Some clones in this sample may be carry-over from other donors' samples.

CDR3 residues: CASSFGTSGHIEQFF. The CDR3 DNA follows: TGTGCCAGCAGCTTTGGGACTAGCGGGCACATTGAGCAGTTCTTC. The genes are TRBV13 and TRBJ2-1, with 12 bases identical to TRBD2. This CDR3 is built from 15 residues. Per the germline V gene, CDR1 is PRHDT and CDR2 is FYEKMQ (reference sequence). V gave up 3 bases and J gave up 9 bases; unmatched junction bases: 6.

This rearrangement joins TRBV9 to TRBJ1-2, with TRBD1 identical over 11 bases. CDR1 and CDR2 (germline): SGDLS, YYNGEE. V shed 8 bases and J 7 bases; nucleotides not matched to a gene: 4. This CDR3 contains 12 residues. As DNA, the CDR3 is TGTGCCAGTGGACAGGGGGCTGGTGGCTACACCTTC. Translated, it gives CASGQGAGGYTF. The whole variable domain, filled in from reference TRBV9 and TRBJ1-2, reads DSGVTQTPKHLITATGQRVTLRCSPRSGDLSVYWYQQSLDQGLQFLIQYYNGEERAKGNILERFSAQQFPDLHSELNLSSLELGDSALYFCASGQGAGGYTFGSGTRLTVV.

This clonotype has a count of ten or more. Here the CDR3 reads CASSFSSGGDSFYNEQFF. DNA for the CDR3: TGTGCCAGCAGTTTCTCTAGCGGGGGGGATTCTTTCTACAATGAGCAGTTCTTC. The V gene is TRBV6-5, the J gene TRBJ2-1, with 12 bases identical to TRBD2. Trimming at V came to 4 bases and at J to 3 bases, leaving 10 bases not matched to a gene. Looked up from germline, CDR1 is MNHEY and CDR2 is SVGAGI. This CDR3 is 18 amino acids long.

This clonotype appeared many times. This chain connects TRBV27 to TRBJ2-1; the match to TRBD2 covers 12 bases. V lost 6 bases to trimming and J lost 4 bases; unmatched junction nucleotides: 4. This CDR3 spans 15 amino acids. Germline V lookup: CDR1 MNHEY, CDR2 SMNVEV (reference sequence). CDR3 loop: CASSITSGGYNEQFF. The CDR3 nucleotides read TGTGCCAGCAGCATTACTAGCGGGGGGTACAATGAGCAGTTCTTC.

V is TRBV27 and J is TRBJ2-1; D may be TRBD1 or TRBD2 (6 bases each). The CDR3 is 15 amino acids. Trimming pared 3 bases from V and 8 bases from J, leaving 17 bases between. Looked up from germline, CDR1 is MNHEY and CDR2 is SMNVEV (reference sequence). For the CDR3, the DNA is TGTGCCAGCAGTTTTCTCCCTAGGGGGGCCGATGAGCAGTTCTTC. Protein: CASSFLPRGADEQFF.

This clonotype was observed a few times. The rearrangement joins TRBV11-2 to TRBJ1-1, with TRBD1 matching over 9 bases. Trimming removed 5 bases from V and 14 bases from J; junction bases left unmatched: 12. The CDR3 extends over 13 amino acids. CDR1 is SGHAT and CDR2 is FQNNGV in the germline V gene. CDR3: CASSPKSGTGCFF. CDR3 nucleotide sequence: TGTGCCAGCAGCCCAAAAAGTGGGACAGGGTGCTTCTTT. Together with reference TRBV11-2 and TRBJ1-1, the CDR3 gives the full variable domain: EAGVAQSPRYKIIEKRQSVAFWCNPISGHATLYWYQQILGQGPKLLIQFQNNGVVDDSQLPKDRFSAERLKGVDSTLKIQPAKLEDSAVYLCASSPKSGTGCFFGQGTRLTVV.

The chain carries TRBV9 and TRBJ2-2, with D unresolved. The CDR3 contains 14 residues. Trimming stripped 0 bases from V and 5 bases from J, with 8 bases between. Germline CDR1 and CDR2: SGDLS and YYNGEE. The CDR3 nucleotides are TGTGCCAGCAGCGTAGCACTCCCAACCGGGGAGCTGTTTTTT. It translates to CASSVALPTGELFF.

CDR3 in amino acids: CASTPPGIYGYTF. The CDR3 DNA reads as TGTGCCAGCACCCCCCCGGGTATCTATGGCTACACCTTC. V and J are TRBV6-1 and TRBJ1-2; no reliable D call. The CDR3 consists of 13 residues. Germline V CDR1 and CDR2: MNHNS, SASEGT. Trimming removed 7 bases at V and 4 bases at J, with 13 bases between.

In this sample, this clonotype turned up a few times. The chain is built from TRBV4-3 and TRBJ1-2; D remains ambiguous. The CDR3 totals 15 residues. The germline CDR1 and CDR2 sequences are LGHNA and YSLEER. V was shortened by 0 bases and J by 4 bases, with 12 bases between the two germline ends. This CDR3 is CASSQDEASAYGYTF. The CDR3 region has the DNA TGCGCCAGCAGCCAAGATGAGGCGTCCGCCTATGGCTACACCTTC.

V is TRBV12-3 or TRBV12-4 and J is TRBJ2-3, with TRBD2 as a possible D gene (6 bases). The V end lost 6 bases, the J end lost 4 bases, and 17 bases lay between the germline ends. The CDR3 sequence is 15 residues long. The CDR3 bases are TGTGCCAGCAGCCCCCCCGATGCGGGGCCAGATACGCAGTATTTT. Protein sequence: CASSPPDAGPDTQYF.